These 25 T cell receptor delta chains were all obtained from the same sample, sequenced in a study of γδ T cells in repeated Plasmodium falciparum infection (dated by TCRdb to the early 2020s). Libraries came from multiplex PCR. These reads were obtained on an Illumina MiSeq. Clonotypes were called again by TCRdb from the public reads via CATT, and duplicate nucleotide sequences were then merged into one entry. This sample gives tens of thousands of delta-chain clones in total; around 1.7% of them show up just once. Approximately 16% of the sample is in the top ten clones. For bulk TCR repertoire analysis, Vgamma9/Vdelta2+ and Vdelta2-negative gammadelta T cell populations were isolated by flow sorting from peripheral blood mononuclear cells. The sample consisted of gamma-delta T cells from blood. These receptors originate from a pool of human donors (malaria-infected and uninfected, not separated).

In regard to this clone: TCRdb assigns this DNA the protein of a much larger clone, which departs from its translation at residue 18; this likely reflects a read error, and the protein shown comes from translating the DNA. CDR3 amino acids: CALGELVGIGRKQADKLTF. CDR3 DNA sequence: TGTGCTCTTGGGGAACTAGTTGGTATTGGGCGGAAACAAGCCGATAAACTCACCTTT. The J gene went uncalled, whereas the V gene is TRDV1; TRDD3, the D gene given by the table, was not confirmed from the DNA. CDR3 length: 19 residues. The germline CDR1 and CDR2 sequences are TSWWSYY and QGS.

This clone was seen at least ten times. This chain links TRDV1 with TRDJ1; 12 bases align to TRDD3. The CDR3 is 24 residues long. V lost 2 bases to trimming and J lost 0 bases; unmatched junction nucleotides: 25. Germline V lookup: CDR1 TSWWSYY, CDR2 QGS. CDR3 DNA sequence: TGTGCTCTTGGGGAATCAACCCTTCCTCCAGGTACTGGGGGATACCCTAAATACACCGATAAACTCATCTTT. Its protein product is CALGESTLPPGTGGYPKYTDKLIF.

This clone was seen a few times. TCRdb's listed protein matches a much larger clone and diverges from this DNA's translation at residue 2, likely through a read error; the protein shown comes from the DNA. The chain carries TRDV1 and TRDJ1; TRDD3 matches 10 bases. Germline CDR1 TSWWSYY, CDR2 QGS. CDR3 length: 18 amino acids. The CDR3 is CSLGEPLRTGGSGGKLIF. CDR3 nucleotide sequence: TGTTCTCTTGGGGAGCCACTACGTACTGGGGGATCGGGCGGTAAACTCATCTTT.

This clone was counted at least ten times. This chain connects TRDV1 to TRDJ1; 9 bases map to TRDD3. This CDR3 is 21 amino acids long. The junction had 24 bases not matched to a gene; V was cut back by 3 bases and J by 4 bases. Germline V lookup: CDR1 TSWWSYY, CDR2 QGS. CDR3 region: CALGDPYFRTSYWGSHDKLIF. The CDR3 DNA follows: TGTGCTCTTGGGGATCCGTACTTCAGGACTTCGTACTGGGGGAGCCACGATAAACTCATCTTT.

This clone was counted ten times or more. It may be a read error: a sequence one base away is much more abundant. Other DNA variants within this sample encode the same CDR3. The V and J genes are TRDV1 and TRDJ1; TRDD3 might be the D (6 bases). The CDR3 length is 21 residues. Trimming stripped 1 base from V and 0 bases from J, with 27 bases between. The germline V gene has CDR1 TSWWSYY and CDR2 QGS. Here the CDR3 reads CALGERPFFPLLLGDTDKLIF. The CDR3 bases are TGTGCTCTTGGGGAACGGCCCTTTTTCCCACTTTTATTGGGGGACACCGATAAACTCATCTTT.

This clone was observed a few times. TCRdb has a much larger clone's protein, which differs at residue 3 from the translation of this DNA, likely because of a read error; what is shown is the protein translated from the DNA. The chain carries TRDV3 and TRDJ1; TRDD3 matches at 9 bases. The J gene is absent in TCRdb and was assigned here via DNA matching to germline. CDR1 is TVYSNPD, CDR2 GDNSRS, per germline (reference sequence). The CDR3 totals 23 residues. With 5 bases clipped from V and 0 bases from J, the junction kept 34 bases outside the gene matches. The CDR3 nucleotides are TGTGCCCTTCCCCTACGTGACTGGGGGAACATCCATTATCACCCCCAGTACACCGATAAACTCATCTTT. Its protein product is CALPLRDWGNIHYHPQYTDKLIF.

A word on this clone: TCRdb attributes to this sequence the protein of a much larger clone, which differs from the DNA translation at residue 17; a read error is likely, and the protein displayed is translated from the DNA. The chain has TRDV1 and TRDJ1, with TRDD3 identical over 10 bases. The germline CDR1 and CDR2 sequences are TSWWSYY and QGS. The CDR3 totals 20 residues. CDR3 region: CALGELSSTGGSLYTDELIF. DNA for the CDR3: TGTGCTCTTGGGGAACTCTCATCTACTGGGGGATCCCTGTACACCGATGAACTCATATTT.

The table lists this clone with many counts. This is likely an artifact of a read error, given a far larger clone one base away. This sample also contains other DNA sequences that code for the same CDR3. This sequence joins TRDV1 and TRDJ1; 12 bases are a match to TRDD3. Germline values: CDR1 TSWWSYY, CDR2 QGS. The CDR3 consists of 24 residues. CDR3 sequence reads: CALGEPTFFCPNWGIPCYTDKLIF. The CDR3 coding sequence is TGTGCTCTTGGGGAACCCACCTTTTTCTGTCCTAACTGGGGGATACCCTGCTACACCGATAAGCTCATCTTT.

This clone has a handful of counts. The translation of this DNA and the TCRdb protein of a much larger clone differ at residue 18, probably owing to a read error; the protein shown here is translated from the DNA. CDR3 DNA sequence: TGTGCCTGTGACCCAATAACGCCTGAGGGTTCGAGCCCGGGGCCTCTTAATGAACTCATCTTT. This sequence encodes CACDPITPEGSSPGPLNELIF. The chain uses TRDV2 and TRDJ1; no definite D call. TCRdb does not report a J gene; here it was assigned by matching the DNA to germline references. From germline, CDR1 is GEAIGNYY and CDR2 EKD. This CDR3 is 21 amino acids long. V was cut by 3 bases and J by 9 bases, with 40 bases left in between.

This clone was recorded a few times. TCRdb assigns this DNA the protein of a much larger clone, which departs from its translation at residue 3; this likely reflects a read error, and the protein shown comes from translating the DNA. The V gene is TRDV1, the J gene TRDJ1, with TRDD3 identical over 12 bases. Per the germline V gene, CDR1 is TSWWSYY and CDR2 is QGS. The CDR3 is 28 amino acids. The CDR3 nucleotides read TGTGCTCCTGGGGAACTAAGAGGGTACCGTGGACCCGGATACTGGGGGATACAATACCCCTACTACGCCGATAAACTCATCTTT. It translates to CAPGELRGYRGPGYWGIQYPYYADKLIF.

By sample share, this clone is medium-sized. Additional DNA sequences in this sample encode the identical CDR3. This chain connects TRDV2 to TRDJ1; 13 bases are a match to TRDD3. V was clipped by 2 bases and J by 0 bases; unmatched bases: 17. The CDR3 has 21 amino acids. Germline loops: CDR1 GEAIGNYY, CDR2 EKD. CDR3 protein: CACDIKNWGIRPSVYTDKLIF. The DNA of the CDR3 is TGTGCCTGTGACATCAAGAACTGGGGGATACGCCCCTCCGTTTACACCGATAAACTCATCTTT.

This clone was seen a handful of times. The mismatch at residue 14 between this DNA's translation and the TCRdb protein of a much larger clone likely reflects a read error; the protein shown is translated from the DNA. The chain couples TRDV1 to TRDJ1; either TRDD2 or TRDD3 may fit D (5 bases each). The J gene is not listed in TCRdb, so it was assigned here from a DNA match to germline. Germline loops: CDR1 TSWWSYY, CDR2 QGS. The CDR3 sequence is 21 residues long. The V gene lost 7 bases and the J gene lost 4 bases, with 37 bases spanning the gap. CDR3 protein: CALALLGLFRSEGTLSDKLIF. In nucleotides, the CDR3 is TGTGCTCTTGCCTTATTGGGTCTCTTCCGTTCGGAGGGGACACTTAGCGATAAACTCATCTTT.

This clone was seen a handful of times. The TCRdb record carries a much larger clone's protein, which differs from this DNA's translation at residue 6; a read error is the likely cause, and the protein listed here is the DNA translation. The rearrangement uses TRDV1 and TRDJ1; 10 bases are shared with TRDD3. No J gene was available from TCRdb, and it was assigned here by a germline match of the DNA. Germline CDR1 TSWWSYY, CDR2 QGS. With V trimmed by 6 bases and J by 0 bases, 22 bases remained unmatched. There are 21 residues in the CDR3. The CDR3 loop is CALGDPYWYWGIHSYTDKLIF. The CDR3 DNA sequence: TGTGCTCTTGGCGATCCCTACTGGTACTGGGGGATCCATTCGTACACCGATAAACTCATCTTT.

This clone was detected ten times or more. TCRdb assigns this DNA the protein of a much larger clone, which departs from its translation at residue 8; this likely reflects a read error, and the protein shown comes from translating the DNA. The chain employs TRDV1 and TRDJ1; D gene ambiguous. V was pared by 1 base and J by 4 bases, with 7 bases between. The germline V gene has CDR1 TSWWSYY and CDR2 QGS. This CDR3 has 13 amino acids. The CDR3 region is CALGEPPNDKLIF. The CDR3 DNA sequence: TGTGCTCTTGGGGAACCCCCCAACGATAAACTCATCTTT.

Details on this clone: TCRdb assigns this DNA the protein of a much larger clone, which departs from its translation at residue 5; this likely reflects a read error, and the protein shown comes from translating the DNA. The gene calls are TRDV1 and TRDJ1, with D tentatively TRDD2 or TRDD3 (6 bases each). The CDR3 runs 24 residues. Germline V gene data show CDR1 as TSWWSYY and CDR2 as QGS. With 5 bases removed from V and 0 bases from J, the gap between germline ends came to 40 bases. The CDR3 loop reads CALGLRPSQAECDTGPDHTDKLIF. DNA for the CDR3: TGTGCTCTTGGGCTTCGGCCTTCCCAAGCGGAGTGTGATACGGGCCCTGACCACACCGATAAACTCATCTTT.

With respect to this clone: TCRdb's entry gives the protein of a much larger clone, which mismatches this DNA's translation at residue 16, likely from a read error; the protein reported here is translated from the DNA. This chain joins TRDV1 and TRDJ1; TRDD3 matches 7 bases. Here the J gene came from matching the DNA to germline, since TCRdb omits it. Unmatched junction bases numbered 23, after V lost 1 base and J lost 0 bases. The CDR3 length is 22 residues. CDR1 is TSWWSYY, CDR2 QGS, per germline. The CDR3 DNA follows: TGTGCTCTTGGGGAACCGAGACCTACCCAAGGGATACCGCTCAAGCACACCGATAAACTCATCTTT. As protein: CALGEPRPTQGIPLKHTDKLIF.

This clone appeared many times. TCRdb attributes to this sequence the protein of a much larger clone, which differs from the DNA translation at residue 15; a read error is likely, and the protein displayed is translated from the DNA. The rearrangement joins TRDV1 to TRDJ1; weak D call: TRDD2 (7 bases). This CDR3 is 21 amino acids long. V gave up 3 bases and J gave up 4 bases, with 33 bases separating them. Germline values: CDR1 TSWWSYY, CDR2 QGS. In DNA form, the CDR3 reads TGTGCTCTTGGGGAGGTATTCCTACCCTCAACGCTGGGGATCAAGAGCGATAAACTCATCTTT. It yields the protein CALGEVFLPSTLGIKSDKLIF.

This clone was picked up a small number of times. Given a far larger clone just one base away, this is likely a sequencing read error. This CDR3 is also generated by other DNA sequences in the sample. The rearrangement joins TRDV1 to TRDJ1, with a tentative D call TRDD3 (8 bases). The J gene comes from matching the DNA to germline here; TCRdb lacks it. The CDR3 runs 24 residues. Germline CDR1 TSWWSYY, CDR2 QGS. This chain's CDR3 is CALGAFSYQRMYWGPLPATDKLIF. The CDR3 DNA sequence: TGTGCTCTCGGGGCTTTTTCCTACCAGAGAATGTACTGGGGGCCCCTCCCTGCCACCGATAAACTCATCTTT.

This clone was detected ten times or more. The TCRdb protein comes from a much larger clone and disagrees with this DNA's translation at residue 8, likely due to a read error; the protein given here is derived from the DNA. This rearrangement joins TRDV1 to TRDJ1; 9 bases match TRDD3. V shed 4 bases and J 4 bases; nucleotides not matched to a gene: 28. The germline gives CDR1 TSWWSYY, CDR2 QGS. The CDR3 covers 22 residues. The CDR3 DNA follows: TGTGCTCTTGGGGTATTCTTCTGGAGTCGGGGGATACTCGGCTCACGAAGCGATAAACTCATCTTT. Translating gives CALGVFFWSRGILGSRSDKLIF.

Concerning this clone: The likely explanation is a read error, given a far larger clone one base away. The sample holds other DNA sequences that translate to the same CDR3. V is TRDV1 and J is TRDJ1, with 10 bases fitting TRDD3. No J gene is reported in TCRdb; it was inferred here by comparing the DNA with germline. CDR1 is TSWWSYY and CDR2 is QGS in the germline V gene. The CDR3 covers 21 residues. CDR3 in amino acids: CALGEIGLNTLTGGCSDKLIF. Here the CDR3 DNA reads TGTGCTCTTGGGGAAATTGGCCTAAACACCCTTACTGGGGGATGTTCCGACAAACTCATCTTT.

This chain joins TRDV1 and TRDJ1, with 11 bases aligning to TRDD3. TCRdb does not report a J gene; here it was assigned by matching the DNA to germline references. Germline CDR1 and CDR2: TSWWSYY and QGS. CDR3 length: 19 residues. The V segment lost 3 bases and the J segment 8 bases; nucleotides outside the gene matches: 20. In DNA, the CDR3 is TGTGCTCTTGGGGACTCCCCTAGGGGGCTGGGGGATACATTCAACAAACTCATCTTT. Its translation: CALGDSPRGLGDTFNKLIF.

To note about this clone: TCRdb's listed protein matches a much larger clone and diverges from this DNA's translation at residue 18, likely through a read error; the protein shown comes from the DNA. The chain uses TRDV1 and TRDJ1; 11 bases map to TRDD3. As TCRdb names no J gene, one was assigned here on the basis of a DNA match to germline. The germline V gene encodes CDR1 TSWWSYY and CDR2 QGS. CDR3 length equals 21 residues. The CDR3 region is CALGEIVSLVLGDSPTDRLIF. The CDR3 nucleotides read TGTGCTCTTGGGGAAATAGTGTCCCTCGTACTGGGGGATAGCCCCACCGATAGACTCATCTTT.

As for this clone: Since a far larger clone is one base different, this is likely a read error. This sample also contains other DNA sequences that code for the same CDR3. The rearrangement uses TRDV1 and TRDJ1; weak D call: TRDD3 (5 bases). TCRdb records no J gene; here it was assigned by comparing the DNA to germline. Germline V gene sequence: CDR1 TSWWSYY, CDR2 QGS. There are 17 residues in the CDR3. CDR3 nucleotide sequence: TGCGCTCTTAGGGAACTCAGGCCCGGCGGGGGCCACTTTAAACTCATCTTT. Amino acid sequence: CALRELRPGGGHFKLIF.

Many counts were recorded for this clone. The chain has TRDV3 and TRDJ1; D is perhaps TRDD3 (5 bases). This CDR3 is built from 15 residues. V lost 1 base and J lost 6, with 21 bases in between. The germline gives CDR1 TVYSNPD, CDR2 GDNSRS (reference sequence). This CDR3 reads CAFNGSVYGGYKLIF. For the CDR3, the DNA is TGTGCCTTTAATGGTTCTGTATACGGAGGCTATAAACTCATCTTT.

To note about this clone: The protein given by TCRdb reflects a much larger clone and differs at residue 10 from this DNA's translation, likely from a read error; the protein shown is the DNA's translation. V is TRDV1 and J is TRDJ3, with a tentative D call TRDD3 (8 bases). The J gene comes from matching the DNA to germline here; TCRdb lacks it. The germline gives CDR1 TSWWSYY, CDR2 QGS. Trimming shortened V by 3 bases and J by 0 bases, and 33 bases separated the two germline ends. The CDR3 runs to 25 residues. The CDR3 bases are TGTGCTCTTGGGGATCCAATTTTCCTACGGGGGGATAACCGTGCGGACTCCTGGGACACCCGACAGATGTTTTTC. This translates into CALGDPIFLRGDNRADSWDTRQMFF.